What follows is one T cell receptor (beta chain) and its context. The data are from a study of cytomegalovirus exposure and HLA in healthy donors. This CDR3 is 15 amino acids long. CDR1 and CDR2 (germline): GTSNPN, SVGIG (reference sequence). Trimming took off 1 base at V and 3 bases at J, with 14 bases between the two ends. Researchers ran the PCR with 60 Vbeta and 13 Jbeta primers. Measured with immunoSEQ multiplex PCR; TCRdb has only the in-frame clones, and not every one. The sample yields 50,000 to 60,000 clones, approximately 80% seen once. The rearrangement joins TRBV30 to TRBJ2-3, with D possibly matching TRBD1 (6 bases). What was sequenced was PBMCs. This TCR came from a female donor in good health and CMV-seronegative. The CDR3 here is CAWSGGQSRTDTQYF. The CDR3 bases are TGTGCCTGGAGTGGTGGACAGTCTCGTACAGATACGCAGTATTTT.